The 10 T cell receptor beta chains listed next were all sequenced from one sample in a study of human T cells and chemical hapten exposure (dated by TCRdb to the early 2020s). Library preparation employed RACE. Sequencer: NextSeq 500. Clones were called with MiXCR by TCRdb after fastp trimmed the public reads at Q25, and only in-frame beta chains were retained. Rows are unified per CDR3 protein, each entry keeping the most common DNA and genes. The sample has some 59,000 distinct CDR3 sequences on record, approximately 10% of them singletons. The ten largest account for around 3.9% of the sample. This specimen's time point label, interpreted: pre-sensitization, week 0. The treatment or condition label, as the study defines it: therapeutic diphenylcyclopropenone sensitization with weekly scalp DPC. The sample was whole blood, taken in connection with sensitization to the hapten diphenylcyclopropenone (DPC). These receptors were collected from a woman between 40 and 50 years old with alopecia areata. Some clones in this sample may be carry-over from other donors' samples.

In this sample, this clonotype turned up many times. The chain uses TRBV7-9 and TRBJ2-2, with 8 bases that match TRBD1. This CDR3 region has 16 residues. The J segment lost 5 bases and the V segment lost 5 bases, leaving 10 bases of the junction unmatched. Germline V CDR1 and CDR2: SEHNR, FQNEAQ (reference sequence). CDR3 sequence (DNA): TGTGCCAGCAGCCGCCGGACAGGGCCGGGGACCGGGGAGCTGTTTTTT. As protein: CASSRRTGPGTGELFF.

This clonotype was seen many times. CDR3 DNA sequence: TGTGCCAGCAGCCCCCAGGGGGGACGCGCAGATACGCAGTATTTT. As protein: CASSPQGGRADTQYF. The genes are TRBV7-2 and TRBJ2-3; D might be TRBD1 (7 bases). CDR3 length: 15 residues. Germline V gene lookup returns CDR1 SGHTA and CDR2 FQGNSA. The germline V and J ends were trimmed by 5 bases and 4 bases, with 16 bases remaining between them.

Of note for this clonotype: A junction end diverges from the germline sequence, so it may reflect a read error. The rearrangement joins TRBV7-9 to TRBJ2-5; D is ambiguous. This CDR3 spans 12 amino acids. Per the germline V gene, CDR1 is SEHNR and CDR2 is FQNEAQ (reference sequence). For the CDR3, the DNA is TGTGCCAGCAGCTTACCGGAGCCTCGTTGGTTCTTC. Translation gives CASSLPEPRWFF.

Concerning this clonotype: A read error may be the cause here, since a much bigger clone is one base away. V gene TRBV3-1 combines with J gene TRBJ2-5; D uncertain. This CDR3 is 11 amino acids long. Trimming left V 2 bases short and J 2 bases short, with 0 bases between. Germline V lookup: CDR1 LGHDT, CDR2 YNNKEL (reference sequence). CDR3 sequence (DNA): TGTGCCAGCAGCCAACAAGAGACCCAGTACTTC. Translation gives CASSQQETQYF.

The chain recombines TRBV11-2 with TRBJ2-7; 9 bases agree with TRBD2. The trim removed 5 bases at V and 0 bases at J, leaving 5 bases unmatched. The germline gives CDR1 SGHAT, CDR2 FQNNGV. The CDR3 sequence is 15 residues long. The CDR3 bases are TGTGCCAGCAGCCTTGGACTAGCGTTCTCCTACGAGCAGTACTTC. Protein sequence: CASSLGLAFSYEQYF.

With regard to this clonotype: This clone may be a read error of a much larger clone one base away. The V gene is TRBV20-1, the J gene TRBJ1-1; D not resolved. Germline V gives CDR1 DFQATT, CDR2 SNEGSKA (reference sequence). The CDR3 length is 12 residues. V lost 2 bases and J 9 bases, leaving 13 bases between the germline ends. The CDR3 region is CSARWQLPKAFF. In nucleotides, the CDR3 is TGCAGTGCTAGATGGCAGTTGCCCAAAGCTTTCTTT.

The chain couples TRBV14 to TRBJ1-4, with TRBD1 identical over 9 bases. Germline CDR1 is SGHDN and CDR2 is FVKESK. V gave up 3 bases and J gave up 4 bases; unmatched junction bases: 6. CDR3 length: 16 amino acids. The CDR3 here is CASSQAGTGSNEKLFF. The CDR3 DNA follows: TGTGCCAGCAGCCAGGCCGGGACAGGGAGTAATGAAAAACTGTTTTTT.

This clonotype was counted a few times. The CDR3 nucleotides read TGCAGCGGCCTCTCTAGCGGACCTAGCACAGATACGCAGTATTTT. It is translated as CSGLSSGPSTDTQYF. This chain connects TRBV29-1 to TRBJ2-3; 7 bases map to TRBD2. V shed 7 bases and J 0 bases; nucleotides not matched to a gene: 10. Germline values: CDR1 SQVTM, CDR2 ANQGSEA. The CDR3 spans 15 residues.

Ten or more counts support this clonotype. Here the CDR3 reads CASSQEGQGDQPQHF. The CDR3 coding sequence is TGCGCCAGCAGCCAGGAGGGACAGGGGGATCAGCCCCAGCATTTT. This chain uses TRBV4-3 with TRBJ1-5, with TRBD1 identical over 11 bases. The J segment lost 5 bases and the V segment lost 3 bases, leaving 3 bases of the junction unmatched. Germline CDR1 and CDR2: LGHNA and YSLEER. CDR3 size: 15 residues.

The J gene is TRBJ2-1, the V gene TRBV7-3, with TRBD2 identical over 9 bases. Germline CDR1 is SGHTA and CDR2 is FQGTGA. The ends lost 5 bases at V and 1 base at J; junction bases unmatched: 6. This CDR3 contains 16 residues. CDR3 coding DNA: TGTGCCAGCAGCGGAAGCGGGGGGTGGTCCTACAATGAGCAGTTCTTC. The encoded protein is CASSGSGGWSYNEQFF.